The present entry profiles one TCR beta chain with its context. The data originate from a study of blood T cell repertoires in COVID-19. Profiling relied on immunoSEQ multiplex PCR, and the TCRdb table lists in-frame clones only, not all of them. Altogether approximately 250,000 clones are present, approximately 84% being singletons, with the ten largest covering 15%. Germline V gene lookup returns CDR1 SEHNR and CDR2 FQNEAQ (reference sequence). The CDR3 contains 13 residues. V lost 5 bases, J lost 4 bases, and 11 bases lay in between. The chain joins TRBV7-9 to TRBJ2-5, with a possible D match to TRBD1 (6 bases). The specimen was PBMCs or T cells enriched from blood (not recorded which). The origin of this receptor is a middle-aged man who had recovered from COVID-19. The CDR3 loop reads CASSLRGIETQYF. In DNA, the CDR3 is TGTGCCAGCAGCCTCAGGGGTATAGAGACCCAGTACTTC.